This TCR beta chain was obtained from a study of blood T cells in healthy people across ages. Extraction yielded at least 5.5 micrograms of total RNA per sample. Together with a sample-barcoded 5' primer, a J-beta primer mix was included in a second PCR lasting roughly 7 to 11 cycles. TCRdb processed the 5' RACE reads anew with MiXCR; each CDR3 protein has one entry. The table records some 850,000 distinct CDR3 sequences, around 25% of them present only once. These data also formed part of another study, on T cells of mothers and their children. That paper states: Biologically related mothers and children overlapped slightly more than unrelated pairs, a non-significant difference.

The clonotype originates from a boy younger than 18 in good health. What was sequenced was blood.

CDR3 sequence: CASSGDNYEQYF. Written as DNA, the CDR3 is TGTGCCAGCAGTGGGGACAACTACGAGCAGTACTTC. V is TRBV28 and J is TRBJ2-7; tentatively, D is TRBD1 (6 bases). This CDR3 is 12 amino acids long. Germline-derived CDR1 and CDR2 are MDHEN and SYDVKM. Trimming removed 5 bases from V and 3 bases from J, with 8 bases in between.